The next 5 T cell receptor beta chains were all read from a single sample in a study of long-term antiretroviral therapy in people with HIV. Investigators performed immunoSEQ version v3.0 at survey level. Profiled with immunoSEQ multiplex PCR; TCRdb holds only in-frame clones, not every one. The sample shows 20,000 to 25,000 clones, roughly 84% of them seen only once. The material sequenced was unsorted PBMCs, taken about 2.4 years after starting antiretroviral therapy. Every receptor here comes from a man between 40 and 49 years old with HIV.

The chain is built from TRBV10-3 and TRBJ2-7, with 9 bases that match TRBD1. The CDR3 is 15 residues long. Germline trimming cut 2 bases from V and 2 bases from J; bases unmatched to any gene: 4. Germline V gives CDR1 ENHRY, CDR2 SYGVKD. CDR3 bases: TGTGCCATCAGTGAGACAGGGGGCGCGCCCTACGAGCAGTACTTC. Amino acid sequence: CAISETGGAPYEQYF.

V gene TRBV28 combines with J gene TRBJ1-4; TRBD1 might be the D (5 bases). The V and J ends lost 6 bases and 6 bases respectively, with 14 bases between them. The CDR3 is made up of 14 amino acids. The germline V gene encodes CDR1 MDHEN and CDR2 SYDVKM. CDR3 region: CASSPMWGYEKLFF. DNA of the CDR3: TGTGCCAGCAGCCCCATGTGGGGGTATGAAAAACTGTTTTTT.

The rearrangement uses TRBV7-8 and TRBJ2-7; unclear D gene. Looked up from germline, CDR1 is SGHVS and CDR2 is FQNEAQ. The V end was cut by 5 bases, the J end by 11 bases, with 19 bases between. The CDR3 loop spans 13 amino acids. CDR3 loop: CASSQLITRTKYF. The CDR3 region has the DNA TGTGCCAGCAGCCAACTCATTACCCGGACGAAGTACTTC.

The V and J genes are TRBV13 and TRBJ2-1, with 8 bases aligning to TRBD1. V was pared by 3 bases and J by 4 bases, with 8 bases of the junction left unmatched. CDR1 is PRHDT and CDR2 is FYEKMQ in the germline V gene (reference sequence). The CDR3 has 16 amino acids. CDR3 in amino acids: CASSFTGTGLYNEQFF. CDR3 DNA: TGTGCCAGCAGCTTCACCGGGACAGGTCTATACAATGAGCAGTTCTTC.

The chain is built from TRBV7-9 and TRBJ2-7; D remains unclear. Germline values: CDR1 SEHNR, CDR2 FQNEAQ (reference sequence). CDR3 size: 13 residues. Trimming shortened V by 5 bases and J by 4 bases, and 12 bases separated the two germline ends. This CDR3 is CASSLANGYEQYF. For the CDR3, the DNA is TGTGCCAGCAGCCTCGCAAACGGGTACGAGCAGTACTTC.